This T cell receptor (beta chain) emerged from a study of control samples from healthy donors and cancer patients. The assay was immunoSEQ multiplex PCR, and TCRdb's table has in-frame clones only and misses some. The table shows over 100,000 clones, with about 90% occurring only once. Germline CDR1 and CDR2: SGHNT and YENEEA. Deletions cut 4 bases from V and 14 bases from J, with 12 bases between. The CDR3 is made up of 11 amino acids. Sequencing was done on a sample of blood. This clonotype originated in a woman between 45 and 60 years old in good health. This chain connects TRBV11-3 to TRBJ2-1, with D perhaps matching TRBD2 (6 bases). CDR3 amino acids: CASSSGLSEFF. The CDR3 DNA is TGTGCCAGCAGCTCCGGACTAAGTGAGTTCTTC.